Listed below are T cell receptor beta chains from one sample, sequenced in a study of T cell therapy after organ transplantation. The data were produced by immunoSEQ multiplex PCR, yet TCRdb's version contains in-frame clones alone and is incomplete. Among some 2,000 clones listed, around 74% were seen once. Their cognate antigens are unknown. This specimen was CD8+ T cells from blood, taken after autologous CMV-specific T cell therapy. Receptor source: a human patient who had received a solid organ transplant and had CMV disease. Some T cells may trace back to the graft donor. Both conserved end residues are part of each CDR3. D genes are given only for firm matches. Part of the rows lack a size; the others show once, few, many or a class for expanded clones.

abundance	v_gene	j_gene	d_gene	CDR3nt	CDR3aa
.	TRBV7-7	TRBJ2-6	.	TGTGCCAGCAGCACGGAATATGGGGCCAACGTCCTGACTTTC	CASSTEYGANVLTF
.	TRBV6-5	TRBJ2-1	TRBD2	TGTGCCAGCAGTTACCTCGCGACTAGCGCCATCAATGAGCAGTTCTTC	CASSYLATSAINEQFF
.	TRBV19	TRBJ1-1	.	TGTGCCAGTAGTATAGGCAGCCGATATGAAGCTTTCTTT	CASSIGSRYEAFF
once	TRBV9	TRBJ2-7	TRBD1	TGTGCCAGCAGCTTTGGGACAGTCCCCTACGAGCAGTACTTC	CASSFGTVPYEQYF
.	TRBV7-2	TRBJ2-3	TRBD2	TGTGCCAGCAGCCCCGGACTAGCGGGAGCAGCAGATACGCAGTATTTT	CASSPGLAGAADTQYF
.	TRBV9	TRBJ2-7	TRBD1	TGTGCCAGCAGCGTAGCTGGGGACAGGGGGGCCTACGAGCAGTACTTC	CASSVAGDRGAYEQYF
.	TRBV9	TRBJ2-7	.	TGTGCCAGCAGCCCTGGGTACGAGCAGTACTTC	CASSPGYEQYF
.	TRBV9	TRBJ2-7	TRBD2	TGTGCCAGCAGCCCTGCCCCTAGCGGGAGTGCGCTCAACGAGCAGTACTTC	CASSPAPSGSALNEQYF
.	TRBV7-8	TRBJ2-3	TRBD2	TGTGCCAGCAGCTTAGCGAAGCCGGCGGGAGGATCCACAGATACGCAGTATTTT	CASSLAKPAGGSTDTQYF
.	TRBV4-3	TRBJ2-1	TRBD2	TGCGCCAGCAGCCAAGAACTAGCGTTTAGCTCCTACAATGAGCAGTTCTTC	CASSQELAFSSYNEQFF
.	TRBV14	TRBJ2-1	TRBD2	TGTGCCAGCAGCCCGGGACTACTAGACAATGAGCAGTTCTTC	CASSPGLLDNEQFF
.	TRBV6-5	TRBJ2-7	.	TGTGCCAGCAGTGAAGCGGTATACGAGCAGTACTTC	CASSEAVYEQYF
.	TRBV27	TRBJ2-7	.	TGTGCCAGCAGATCAGAGTCCTACGAGCAGTACTTC	CASRSESYEQYF
.	TRBV5-1	TRBJ2-7	.	TGCGCCAGCAGCTTGGTTCCGGGGAACTACGAGCAGTACTTC	CASSLVPGNYEQYF
.	TRBV6-1	TRBJ2-7	.	TGTGCCAGCAGTGAAGCGGTATACGAGCAGTACTTC	CASSEAVYEQYF
few	TRBV9	TRBJ1-5	.	TGTGCCAGCAGCGTAGCTGGGAATCAGCCCCAGCATTTT	CASSVAGNQPQHF
few	TRBV28	TRBJ2-7	.	TGTGCCAGCAGTTTAATGATTGGGGGACGGAGACGTATTTACGAGCAGTACTTC	CASSLMIGGRRRIYEQYF
.	TRBV6-5	TRBJ2-3	.	TGTGCCAGCAGTTACGGACAGCTCACAGATACGCAGTATTTT	CASSYGQLTDTQYF
once	TRBV29-1	TRBJ1-1	.	TGCAGCGTTAGCAGGATTAACACTGAAGCTTTCTTT	CSVSRINTEAFF
.	TRBV28	TRBJ1-4	.	TGTGCCAGCAGTTCACTGCCGCCAACTAATGAAAAACTGTTTTTT	CASSSLPPTNEKLFF
.	TRBV27	TRBJ2-1	.	TGTGCCAGCAGTCCAACGACAGGTCTCTCCTACAATGAGCAGTTCTTC	CASSPTTGLSYNEQFF
.	TRBV21-1	TRBJ2-7	.	TGTGCCAGCAGCAAACAGTCGAGCTACGAGCAGTACTTC	CASSKQSSYEQYF
.	TRBV19	TRBJ2-7	TRBD1	TGTGCCAGTAGCCCGGGACAGGGGGCATCCTACGAGCAGTACTTC	CASSPGQGASYEQYF
.	TRBV7-9	TRBJ1-2	.	TGTGCCAGCAGTTTAGGGGGTTATGGCTACACCTTC	CASSLGGYGYTF
.	TRBV27	TRBJ2-5	TRBD1	TGTGCCAGCAGGCCGACAGGGGTTGGGGAGACCCAGTACTTC	CASRPTGVGETQYF
.	TRBV7-3	TRBJ2-3	.	TGTGCCAGCAGCTCTAGACGGTCTAGCACAGATACGCAGTATTTT	CASSSRRSSTDTQYF
.	TRBV10-3	TRBJ1-6	.	TGTGCCACATTACAGGGATCTCGCTCGGATAATTCACCCCTCCACTTT	CATLQGSRSDNSPLHF
.	TRBV14	TRBJ2-7	TRBD2	TGTGCCAGCAGCCAAGGACTAGCGGGTGTCTCCTACGAGCAGTACTTC	CASSQGLAGVSYEQYF
.	TRBV5-1	TRBJ1-1	TRBD1	TGCGCCAGCAGCTTTACCGGGACAGGGAACACTGAAGCTTTCTTT	CASSFTGTGNTEAFF
.	TRBV4-2	TRBJ2-2	TRBD2	TGTGCCAGCAGCTTGGGAGGCGGGAGCGGAACCGGGGAGCTGTTTTTT	CASSLGGGSGTGELFF
.	TRBV11-3	TRBJ2-7	.	TGTGCCAGCAGCTTAAATATGGCAGGACCCTACGAGCAGTACTTC	CASSLNMAGPYEQYF